One sample yielded the 27 T cell receptor beta chains listed below, sequenced in a study of siplizumab effects on memory and regulatory T cells. Some clones are missing from TCRdb's copy, which holds only in-frame ones; the method was immunoSEQ multiplex PCR. Here the sample spans some 100,000 clones, about 92% being singletons. Input material: Tregs sorted from blood. The source of these receptors is a human donor in good health.

The chain couples TRBV19 to TRBJ1-5; tentatively, D is TRBD1 (6 bases). This CDR3 comprises 13 residues. V was cut by 2 bases and J by 7 bases, with 9 bases left in between. Germline CDR1 LNHDA, CDR2 SQIVND (reference sequence). CDR3 amino acids: CASSISGDQPQHF. CDR3 nucleotides: TGTGCCAGTAGTATATCAGGGGACCAGCCCCAGCATTTT.

The gene calls are TRBV7-2 and TRBJ2-3; the match to TRBD2 covers 9 bases. CDR3 length: 18 residues. With 1 base clipped from V and 3 bases from J, the junction kept 11 bases outside the gene matches. CDR1 is SGHTA, CDR2 FQGNSA, per germline. The CDR3 sequence: CASSLGWLGGRGTDTQYF. The CDR3, as DNA: TGTGCCAGCAGCTTAGGGTGGCTTGGCGGGAGGGGGACAGATACGCAGTATTTT.

The V call is TRBV28, the J call TRBJ2-7; D not certain. V was shortened by 11 bases and J by 3 bases, with 14 bases between the two germline ends. Germline loops: CDR1 MDHEN, CDR2 SYDVKM. The CDR3 is 12 amino acids. DNA for the CDR3: TGTGCCGCCTGGAGCCAGCACTACGAGCAGTACTTC. As protein: CAAWSQHYEQYF.

This clone appeared a single time. The rearrangement links TRBV5-1 to TRBJ1-1, with D hard to call. Trimming cost V 0 bases and J 7 bases, with 25 bases left between them. Germline CDR1 and CDR2: SGHRS and YFSETQ. This CDR3 spans 18 amino acids. CDR3 in DNA: TGCGCCAGCAGCTTGGCCCTCGTACAGACTTCCGGTCGTGGTGAAGCTTTCTTT. Its translation: CASSLALVQTSGRGEAFF.

The chain recombines TRBV5-1 with TRBJ2-3; TRBD2 aligns across 12 bases. The V gene end was trimmed by 1 base and the J gene end by 2 bases; junction bases not matched to a gene: 11. This CDR3 has 19 residues. Germline assignment: CDR1 SGHRS and CDR2 YFSETQ. This CDR3 is CASSLFGLAGGLVTDTQYF. CDR3 sequence (DNA): TGCGCCAGCAGCTTGTTCGGCCTAGCGGGAGGGCTTGTCACAGATACGCAGTATTTT. Supplemented by reference TRBV5-1 and TRBJ2-3, the full variable domain reads KAGVTQTPRYLIKTRGQQVTLSCSPISGHRSVSWYQQTPGQGLQFLFEYFSETQRNKGNFPGRFSGRQFSNSRSEMNVSTLELGDSALYLCASSLFGLAGGLVTDTQYFGPGTRLTVL.

This sequence joins TRBV2 and TRBJ1-2, with 8 bases that match TRBD1. The CDR3 has 11 residues. V lost 6 bases, J lost 8 bases, and 2 bases stayed unmatched. CDR1 and CDR2 (germline): SNHLY, FYNNEI. CDR3 sequence: CASRAGGGYTF. CDR3 nucleotide sequence: TGTGCCAGCAGGGCAGGGGGCGGCTACACCTTC.

V and J are TRBV28 and TRBJ2-5, with TRBD2 matching over 12 bases. The DNA end favors TRBJ2-7, so the J call may be wrong. The CDR3 extends over 14 amino acids. Germline-derived CDR1 and CDR2 are MDHEN and SYDVKM. CDR3 region: CASSLAGGIPEQYF. CDR3 nucleotides: TGTGCCAGCAGTCTAGCGGGAGGGATTCCCGAGCAGTACTTC.

This sequence joins TRBV5-4 and TRBJ2-7; maybe TRBD2 (5 bases). The CDR3 totals 16 residues. The ends were cut back, 0 bases at V and 3 bases at J, with 16 bases in the middle. Per the germline V gene, CDR1 is SGHNT and CDR2 is YYREEE (reference sequence). CDR3 in DNA: TGTGCCAGCAGCTTGGCGAACGGCCCCGAGGGCTACGAGCAGTACTTC. The encoded protein is CASSLANGPEGYEQYF. The whole variable domain, filled in from reference TRBV5-4 and TRBJ2-7, reads ETGVTQSPTHLIKTRGQQVTLRCSSQSGHNTVSWYQQALGQGPQFIFQYYREEENGRGNFPPRFSGLQFPNYSSELNVNALELDDSALYLCASSLANGPEGYEQYFGPGTRLTVT.

The V gene is TRBV6-6, the J gene TRBJ2-5; the D gene is possibly TRBD1 (6 bases). The germline V gene has CDR1 MNHNY and CDR2 SVGAGI (reference sequence). V shed 6 bases and J shed 0 bases, with 11 bases lying between them. The CDR3 spans 14 residues. CDR3 in amino acids: CASRYGQNQETQYF. The DNA of the CDR3 is TGTGCCAGCAGATATGGACAGAACCAAGAGACCCAGTACTTC.

This clone was seen just once. The V and J genes are TRBV5-6 and TRBJ1-4; 7 nucleotides align to TRBD1. CDR1 is SGHDT and CDR2 is YYEEEE in the germline V gene. V was pared by 4 bases and J by 3 bases, with 6 bases of the junction left unmatched. This CDR3 is 15 amino acids long. The CDR3 bases are TGTGCCAGCAGCGTCAAGGGGGCGGCTAATGAAAAACTGTTTTTT. Its translation is CASSVKGAANEKLFF.

CDR3 loop: CASSYNGVSDHEQYF. The CDR3 DNA follows: TGTGCCAGCAGTTACAACGGGGTCTCCGACCACGAGCAGTACTTC. The rearrangement links TRBV6-6 to TRBJ2-7; possibly TRBD2 for D (5 bases). CDR3 length equals 15 residues. V lost 2 bases and J lost 5, with 16 bases in between. Germline values: CDR1 MNHNY, CDR2 SVGAGI (reference sequence).

The V and J genes are TRBV11-3 and TRBJ1-1, with TRBD1 matching over 8 bases. Looked up from germline, CDR1 is SGHNT and CDR2 is YENEEA. There are 15 residues in the CDR3. The V segment lost 5 bases and the J segment 4 bases; nucleotides outside the gene matches: 9. The CDR3, as DNA: TGTGCCAGCAGCCCTAGAGGGACAGGTCCCACTGAAGCTTTCTTT. This codes for CASSPRGTGPTEAFF. The entire variable domain, with the rest obtained from reference TRBV11-3 and TRBJ1-1, is as follows: EAGVVQSPRYKIIEKKQPVAFWCNPISGHNTLYWYLQNLGQGPELLIRYENEEAVDDSQLPKDRFSAERLKGVDSTLKIQPAELGDSAVYLCASSPRGTGPTEAFFGQGTRLTVV.

The chain carries TRBV28 and TRBJ1-4, with 9 bases identical to TRBD1. Unmatched junction bases numbered 8, after V lost 3 bases and J lost 12 bases. This CDR3 region has 14 residues. Germline V CDR1 and CDR2: MDHEN, SYDVKM. CDR3 sequence reads: CASSFAQGAWELFF. CDR3 nucleotide sequence: TGTGCCAGCAGTTTCGCACAGGGGGCGTGGGAACTGTTTTTT.

The CDR3 bases are TGTGCCAGCAGCTTGGGACTAGCGGGAGGCCCTACATACAATGAGCAGTTCTTC. It yields the protein CASSLGLAGGPTYNEQFF. The chain uses TRBV9 and TRBJ2-1; 15 bases are shared with TRBD2. J was trimmed by 4 bases and V by 4 bases; bases with no gene match: 9. CDR3 length: 18 amino acids. Germline CDR1 SGDLS, CDR2 YYNGEE.

The chain combines TRBV19 with TRBJ2-7; perhaps TRBD1 as D (6 bases). V dropped 5 bases and J dropped 7 bases, with 15 bases sitting between them. The CDR3 consists of 13 residues. Germline CDR1 is LNHDA and CDR2 is SQIVND (reference sequence). CDR3 bases: TGTGCCAGTAGTGGGGACATCGAGAAAGAGCAGTACTTC. Translating it yields CASSGDIEKEQYF.

In regard to this clone: Relative to the germline gene, one junction end is altered; a read error may explain this. The chain joins TRBV7-7 to TRBJ2-2; D possibly corresponds to TRBD1 (5 bases). Per the germline V gene, CDR1 is SSHAT and CDR2 is FNYEAQ (reference sequence). The CDR3 is 14 amino acids. DNA of the CDR3: TGTGCTAGCAGCGCAGGGAACTCCGCCGGGGAGCTGTTTTTT. As protein: CASSAGNSAGELFF. The whole variable domain, remainder taken from reference TRBV7-7 and TRBJ2-2, is GAGVSQSPRYKVTKRGQDVTLRCDPISSHATLYWYQQALGQGPEFLTYFNYEAQPDKSGLPSDRFSAERPEGSISTLTIQRTEQRDSAMYRCASSAGNSAGELFFGEGSRLTVL.

V and J are TRBV2 and TRBJ1-1, with D unclear. V lost 5 bases and J lost 3, with 7 bases in between. This CDR3 has 12 amino acids. Germline CDR1 and CDR2: SNHLY and FYNNEI. In DNA, the CDR3 is TGTGCCAGCAGTCCCACCCACACTGAAGCTTTCTTT. This sequence encodes CASSPTHTEAFF.

The chain joins TRBV11-2 to TRBJ1-2; D not resolved. The CDR3 contains 12 residues. Germline V gene sequence: CDR1 SGHAT, CDR2 FQNNGV. The V end was cut by 4 bases, the J end by 7 bases, with 10 bases between. CDR3 in amino acids: CASSSPGRGYTF. The CDR3 DNA follows: TGTGCCAGCAGCTCCCCGGGTCGTGGCTACACCTTC.

The J gene is TRBJ1-2, the V gene TRBV6-1; maybe TRBD1 (5 bases). V lost 3 bases and J 4 bases, leaving 12 bases between the germline ends. The CDR3 is 14 residues long. Germline assignment: CDR1 MNHNS and CDR2 SASEGT. The CDR3 here is CASSDPQGAYGYTF. The DNA for the CDR3 is TGTGCCAGCAGTGACCCCCAGGGCGCCTATGGCTACACCTTC.

This rearrangement joins TRBV6-1 to TRBJ2-4; a weak D match, TRBD1 (6 bases). The CDR3 runs to 16 residues. Trimming took 4 bases from V and 6 from J, leaving 19 bases between them. Germline assignment: CDR1 MNHNS and CDR2 SASEGT. The CDR3 nucleotides read TGTGCCAGCAGTGGGGGGCAGGGGTGGGAGTTAAACATTCAGTACTTC. As protein: CASSGGQGWELNIQYF.

This sequence joins TRBV5-6 and TRBJ2-3; D might be TRBD1 (6 bases). Trimming took off 6 bases at V and 3 bases at J, with 11 bases between the two ends. Germline V lookup: CDR1 SGHDT, CDR2 YYEEEE. CDR3 length equals 13 residues. The CDR3 nucleotides are TGTGCCAGCACGAGGGGGTGGACAGATACGCAGTATTTT. Translation gives CASTRGWTDTQYF.

This clone was counted once. The J gene is TRBJ2-7, the V gene TRBV28; tentatively, D is TRBD1 (6 bases). Germline V gives CDR1 MDHEN, CDR2 SYDVKM. The CDR3 runs 13 residues. Between the trimmed V and J ends, which lost 6 bases and 0 bases, there was a span of 9 bases. The CDR3 DNA sequence: TGTGCCAGCAGGATACAGGGCTCCTACGAGCAGTACTTC. Amino acid sequence: CASRIQGSYEQYF.

This chain links TRBV19 with TRBJ2-7; the match to TRBD1 covers 10 bases. The CDR3 is 16 amino acids. J was trimmed by 6 bases and V by 3 bases; bases with no gene match: 11. Per the germline V gene, CDR1 is LNHDA and CDR2 is SQIVND (reference sequence). This chain's CDR3 is CASSMGTGTGVSEQYF. CDR3 sequence (DNA): TGTGCCAGTAGTATGGGGACCGGGACAGGGGTCTCCGAGCAGTACTTC.

V is TRBV10-2 and J is TRBJ2-4, with 7 bases fitting TRBD1. Germline values: CDR1 WSHSY, CDR2 SAAADI. CDR3 length: 19 residues. Unmatched junction bases numbered 15, after V lost 2 bases and J lost 2 bases. The CDR3 region is CASSEQQGTFAMSKNIQYF. The CDR3, as DNA: TGCGCCAGCAGTGAGCAACAGGGGACGTTCGCCATGTCCAAAAACATTCAGTACTTC.

The J gene is TRBJ2-5, the V gene TRBV10-2; TRBD1 aligns across 7 bases. The germline gives CDR1 WSHSY, CDR2 SAAADI. The CDR3 contains 14 residues. The junction had 8 bases not matched to a gene; V was cut back by 6 bases and J by 4 bases. CDR3 in amino acids: CASRAPYRGETQYF. CDR3 coding DNA: TGCGCCAGCAGGGCTCCTTACAGGGGAGAGACCCAGTACTTC.

The chain links TRBV7-9 to TRBJ1-4; D gene uncertain. Germline CDR1 is SEHNR and CDR2 is FQNEAQ (reference sequence). The CDR3 runs to 15 residues. V was cut by 0 bases and J by 6 bases, with 11 bases left in between. The CDR3 is CASSLALRRDEKLFF. DNA of the CDR3: TGTGCCAGCAGCTTAGCGCTGCGGAGGGATGAAAAACTGTTTTTT.

This clone was recorded a few times. The V gene is TRBV6-7, the J gene TRBJ1-2; unclear D gene. TRBV6-7 carries the ORF label, with uncertain function. CDR3 size: 12 residues. V was shortened by 5 bases and J by 0 bases, with 4 bases between the two germline ends. CDR3 amino acids: CASSETNYGYTF. CDR3 in DNA: TGTGCCAGCAGTGAGACTAACTATGGCTACACCTTC.